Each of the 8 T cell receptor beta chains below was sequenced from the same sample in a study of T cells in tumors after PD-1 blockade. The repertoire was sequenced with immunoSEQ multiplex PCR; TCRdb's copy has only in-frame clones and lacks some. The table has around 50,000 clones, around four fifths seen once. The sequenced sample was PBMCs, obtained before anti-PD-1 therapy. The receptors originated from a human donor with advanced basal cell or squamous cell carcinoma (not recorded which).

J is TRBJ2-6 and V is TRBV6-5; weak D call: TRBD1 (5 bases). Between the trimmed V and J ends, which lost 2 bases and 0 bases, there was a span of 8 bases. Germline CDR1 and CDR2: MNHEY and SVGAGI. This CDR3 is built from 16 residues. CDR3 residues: CASSYGAPSGANVLTF. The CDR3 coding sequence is TGTGCCAGCAGTTACGGGGCCCCCTCTGGGGCCAACGTCCTGACTTTC.

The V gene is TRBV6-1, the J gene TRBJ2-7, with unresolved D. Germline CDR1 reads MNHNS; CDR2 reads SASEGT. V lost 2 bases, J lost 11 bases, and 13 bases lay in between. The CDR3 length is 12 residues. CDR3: CASSESRRDKYF. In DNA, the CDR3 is TGTGCCAGCAGTGAAAGTCGTCGAGATAAGTACTTC.

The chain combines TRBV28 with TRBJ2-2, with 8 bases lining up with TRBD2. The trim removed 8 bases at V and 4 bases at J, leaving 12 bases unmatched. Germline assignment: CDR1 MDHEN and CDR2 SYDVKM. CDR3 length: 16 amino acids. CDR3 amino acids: CASCRRLSGITGELFF. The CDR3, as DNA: TGTGCCAGCTGCCGCCGGCTTAGCGGGATCACCGGGGAGCTGTTTTTT.

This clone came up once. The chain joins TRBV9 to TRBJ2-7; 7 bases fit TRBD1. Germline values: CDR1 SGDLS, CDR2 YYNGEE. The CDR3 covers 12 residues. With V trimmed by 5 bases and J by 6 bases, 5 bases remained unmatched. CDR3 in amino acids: CASSATGVEQYF. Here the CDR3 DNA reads TGTGCCAGCAGTGCCACAGGGGTCGAGCAGTACTTC.

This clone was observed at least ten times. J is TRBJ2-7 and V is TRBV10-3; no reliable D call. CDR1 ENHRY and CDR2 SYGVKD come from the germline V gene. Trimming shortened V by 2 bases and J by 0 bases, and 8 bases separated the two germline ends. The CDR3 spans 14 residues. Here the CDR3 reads CAISEPGGSYEQYF. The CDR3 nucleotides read TGTGCCATCAGTGAGCCGGGCGGCTCCTACGAGCAGTACTTC.

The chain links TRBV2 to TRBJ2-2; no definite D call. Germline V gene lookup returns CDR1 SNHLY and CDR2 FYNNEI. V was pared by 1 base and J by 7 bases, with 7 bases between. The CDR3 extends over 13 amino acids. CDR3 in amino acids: CASSEVRVGELFF. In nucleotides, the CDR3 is TGTGCCAGCAGTGAAGTTCGGGTCGGGGAGCTGTTTTTT.

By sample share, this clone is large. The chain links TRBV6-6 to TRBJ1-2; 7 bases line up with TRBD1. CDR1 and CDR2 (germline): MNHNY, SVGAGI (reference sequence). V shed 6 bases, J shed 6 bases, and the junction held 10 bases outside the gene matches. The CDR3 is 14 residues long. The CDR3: CASSQDRTSDGYTF. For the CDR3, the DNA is TGTGCCAGCAGCCAGGACAGGACCTCAGATGGCTACACCTTC.

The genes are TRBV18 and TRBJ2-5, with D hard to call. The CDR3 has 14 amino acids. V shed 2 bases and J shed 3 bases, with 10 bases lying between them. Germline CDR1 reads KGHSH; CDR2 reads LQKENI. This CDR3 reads CASSPDLAEETQYF. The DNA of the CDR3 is TGTGCCAGCTCACCAGATCTTGCTGAAGAGACCCAGTACTTC. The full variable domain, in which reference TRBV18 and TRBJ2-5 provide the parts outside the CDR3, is NAGVMQNPRHLVRRRGQEARLRCSPMKGHSHVYWYRQLPEEGLKFMVYLQKENIIDESGMPKERFSAEFPKEGPSILRIQQVVRGDSAAYFCASSPDLAEETQYFGPGTRLLVL.